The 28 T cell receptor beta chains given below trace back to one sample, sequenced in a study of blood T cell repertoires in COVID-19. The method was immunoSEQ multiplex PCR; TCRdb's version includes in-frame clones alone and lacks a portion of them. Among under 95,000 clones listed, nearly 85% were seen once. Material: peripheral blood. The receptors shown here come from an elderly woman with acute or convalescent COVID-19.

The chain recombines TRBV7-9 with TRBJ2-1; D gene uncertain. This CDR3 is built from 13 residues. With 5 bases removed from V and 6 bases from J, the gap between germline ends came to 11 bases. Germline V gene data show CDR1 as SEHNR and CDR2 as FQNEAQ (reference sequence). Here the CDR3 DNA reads TGTGCCAGCAGCCCTAGTGTGGCCAATGAGCAGTTCTTC. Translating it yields CASSPSVANEQFF.

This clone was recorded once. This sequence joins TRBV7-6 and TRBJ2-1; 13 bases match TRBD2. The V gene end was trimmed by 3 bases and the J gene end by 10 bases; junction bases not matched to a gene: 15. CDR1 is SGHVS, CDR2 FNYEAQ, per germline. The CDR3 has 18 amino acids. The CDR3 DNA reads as TGTGCCAGCAGCTTGTCCGGGACTAGCGGGACCCCCTCGTTGGAGCAGTTCTTC. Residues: CASSLSGTSGTPSLEQFF.

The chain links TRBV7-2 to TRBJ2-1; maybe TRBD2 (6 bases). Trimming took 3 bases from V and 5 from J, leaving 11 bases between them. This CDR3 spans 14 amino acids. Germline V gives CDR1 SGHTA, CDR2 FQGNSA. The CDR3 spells CASSLGGTDNEQFF. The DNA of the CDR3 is TGTGCCAGCAGCTTGGGGGGTACCGACAATGAGCAGTTCTTC.

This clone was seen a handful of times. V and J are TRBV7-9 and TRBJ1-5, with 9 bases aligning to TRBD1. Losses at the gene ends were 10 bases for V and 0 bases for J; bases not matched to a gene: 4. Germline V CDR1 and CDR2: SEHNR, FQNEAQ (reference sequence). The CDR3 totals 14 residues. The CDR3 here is CAKPGQGSNQPQHF. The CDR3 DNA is TGTGCCAAACCGGGACAGGGTAGCAATCAGCCCCAGCATTTT.

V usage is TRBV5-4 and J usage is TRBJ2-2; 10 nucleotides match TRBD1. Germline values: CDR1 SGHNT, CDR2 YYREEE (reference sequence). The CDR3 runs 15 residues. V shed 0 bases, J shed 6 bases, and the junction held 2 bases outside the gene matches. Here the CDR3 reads CASSLGDRGSGELFF. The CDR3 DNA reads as TGTGCCAGCAGCTTGGGGGACAGGGGTTCCGGGGAGCTGTTTTTT.

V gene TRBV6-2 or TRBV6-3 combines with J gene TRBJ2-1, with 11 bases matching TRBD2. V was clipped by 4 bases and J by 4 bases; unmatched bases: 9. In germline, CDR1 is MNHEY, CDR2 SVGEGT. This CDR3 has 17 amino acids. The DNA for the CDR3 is TGTGCCAGCAGTTGGGGGCCTAGCGGGAGGTTTTACAATGAGCAGTTCTTC. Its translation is CASSWGPSGRFYNEQFF.

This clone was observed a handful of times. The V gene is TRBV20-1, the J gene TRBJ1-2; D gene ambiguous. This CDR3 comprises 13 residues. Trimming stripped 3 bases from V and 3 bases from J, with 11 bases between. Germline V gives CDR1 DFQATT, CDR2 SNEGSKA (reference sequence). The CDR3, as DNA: TGCAGTGCTAGTTTGGGCAGTGACTATGGCTACACCTTC. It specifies CSASLGSDYGYTF.

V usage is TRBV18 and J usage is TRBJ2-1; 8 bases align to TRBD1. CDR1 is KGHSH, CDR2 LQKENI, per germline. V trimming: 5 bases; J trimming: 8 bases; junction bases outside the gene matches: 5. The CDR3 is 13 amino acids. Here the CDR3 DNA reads TGTGCCAGCTCATCAGGGGGCGCGGATGAGCAGTTCTTC. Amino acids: CASSSGGADEQFF.

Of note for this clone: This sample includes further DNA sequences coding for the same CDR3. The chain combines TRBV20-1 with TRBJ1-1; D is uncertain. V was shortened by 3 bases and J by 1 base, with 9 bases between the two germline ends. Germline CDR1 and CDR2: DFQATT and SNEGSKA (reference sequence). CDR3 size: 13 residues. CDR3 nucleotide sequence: TGCAGTGCTAGTGGTTCGGGGAACACTGAAGCTTTCTTT. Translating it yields CSASGSGNTEAFF.

The CDR3 protein is CASSIRGQGEQETQYF. The CDR3 DNA is TGTGCCAGTAGTATACGTGGGCAGGGGGAGCAAGAGACCCAGTACTTC. V is TRBV19 and J is TRBJ2-5; 7 positions agree with TRBD1. J was trimmed by 2 bases and V by 2 bases; bases with no gene match: 8. The CDR3 is 16 residues long. The V gene's germline CDR1 is LNHDA and CDR2 SQIVND (reference sequence).

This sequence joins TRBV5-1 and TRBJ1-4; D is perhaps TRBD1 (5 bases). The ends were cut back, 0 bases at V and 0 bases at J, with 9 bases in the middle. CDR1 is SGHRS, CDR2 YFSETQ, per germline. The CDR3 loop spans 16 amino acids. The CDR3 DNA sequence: TGCGCCAGCAGCTTGGGCGGGGCAGCAACTAATGAAAAACTGTTTTTT. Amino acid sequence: CASSLGGAATNEKLFF.

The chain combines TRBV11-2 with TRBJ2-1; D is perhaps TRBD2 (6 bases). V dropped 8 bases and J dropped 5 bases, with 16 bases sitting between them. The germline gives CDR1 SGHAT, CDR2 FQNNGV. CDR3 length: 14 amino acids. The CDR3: CASVGGGVNNEQFF. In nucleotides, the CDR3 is TGTGCCAGCGTCGGCGGAGGGGTTAACAATGAGCAGTTCTTC.

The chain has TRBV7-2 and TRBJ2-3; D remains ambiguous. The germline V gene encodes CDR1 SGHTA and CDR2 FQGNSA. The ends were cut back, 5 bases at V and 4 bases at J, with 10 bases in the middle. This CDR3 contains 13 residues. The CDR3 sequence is CASSPSEADTQYF. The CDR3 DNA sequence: TGTGCCAGCAGCCCGTCCGAGGCAGATACGCAGTATTTT.

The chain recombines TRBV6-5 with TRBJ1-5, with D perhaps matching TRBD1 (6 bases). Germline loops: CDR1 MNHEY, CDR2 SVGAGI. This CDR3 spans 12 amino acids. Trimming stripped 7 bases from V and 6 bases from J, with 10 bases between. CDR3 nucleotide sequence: TGTGCCAGCACAACAGGGAGTCAGCCCCAGCATTTT. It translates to CASTTGSQPQHF.

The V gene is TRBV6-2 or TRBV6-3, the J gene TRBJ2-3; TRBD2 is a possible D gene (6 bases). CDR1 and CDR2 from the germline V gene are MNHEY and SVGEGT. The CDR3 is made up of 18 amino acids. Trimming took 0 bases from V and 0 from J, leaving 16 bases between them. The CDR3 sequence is CASSYSGAGGSSTDTQYF. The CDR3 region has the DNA TGTGCCAGCAGTTACTCTGGAGCGGGCGGCAGTAGCACAGATACGCAGTATTTT.

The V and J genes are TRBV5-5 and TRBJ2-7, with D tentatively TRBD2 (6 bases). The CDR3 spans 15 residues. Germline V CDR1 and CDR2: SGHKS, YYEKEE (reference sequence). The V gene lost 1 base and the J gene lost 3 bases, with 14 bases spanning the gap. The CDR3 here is CASSLSGTSLYEQYF. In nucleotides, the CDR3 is TGTGCCAGCAGCTTGTCCGGGACTTCCCTCTACGAGCAGTACTTC.

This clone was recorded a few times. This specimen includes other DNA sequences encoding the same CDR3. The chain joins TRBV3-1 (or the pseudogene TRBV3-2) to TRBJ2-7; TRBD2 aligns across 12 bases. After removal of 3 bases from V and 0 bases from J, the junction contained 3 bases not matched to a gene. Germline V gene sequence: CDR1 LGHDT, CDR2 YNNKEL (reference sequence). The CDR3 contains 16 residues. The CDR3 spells CASSQGLAGLSYEQYF. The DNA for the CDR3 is TGTGCCAGCAGCCAGGGACTAGCGGGTCTCTCCTACGAGCAGTACTTC.

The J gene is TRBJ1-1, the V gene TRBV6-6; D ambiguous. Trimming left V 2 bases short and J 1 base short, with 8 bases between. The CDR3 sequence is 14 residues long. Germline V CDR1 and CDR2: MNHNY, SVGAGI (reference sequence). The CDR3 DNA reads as TGTGCCAGCAGTTACAGAGGAAAGAACACTGAAGCTTTCTTT. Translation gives CASSYRGKNTEAFF.

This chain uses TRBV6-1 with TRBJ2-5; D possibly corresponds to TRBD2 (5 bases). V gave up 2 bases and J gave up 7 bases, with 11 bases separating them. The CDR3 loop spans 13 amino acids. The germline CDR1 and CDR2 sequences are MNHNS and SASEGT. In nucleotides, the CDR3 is TGTGCCAGCAGTGAAAGGGAGAGTGGGACCCAGTACTTC. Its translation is CASSERESGTQYF.

CDR3: CASSSIRQGREETQYF. The CDR3 DNA reads as TGCGCCAGCAGCTCGATCAGACAGGGGAGGGAAGAGACCCAGTACTTC. V is TRBV5-1 and J is TRBJ2-5, with TRBD1 as a possible D gene (8 bases). V dropped 3 bases and J dropped 3 bases, with 18 bases sitting between them. This CDR3 comprises 16 residues. In germline, CDR1 is SGHRS, CDR2 YFSETQ.

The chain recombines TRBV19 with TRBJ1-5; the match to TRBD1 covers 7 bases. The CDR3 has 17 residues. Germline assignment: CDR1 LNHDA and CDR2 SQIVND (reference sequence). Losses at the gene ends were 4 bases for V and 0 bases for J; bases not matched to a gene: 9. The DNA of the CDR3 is TGTGCCAGTAGTAAGGGTCCAGGGGGATATAGCAATCAGCCCCAGCATTTT. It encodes CASSKGPGGYSNQPQHF.

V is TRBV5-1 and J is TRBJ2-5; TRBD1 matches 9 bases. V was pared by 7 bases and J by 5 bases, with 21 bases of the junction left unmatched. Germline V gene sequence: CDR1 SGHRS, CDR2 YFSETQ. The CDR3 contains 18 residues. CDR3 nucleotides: TGCGCCAGCGCTTCGATCCCCGGGACAGGGTTCGTAGGGGAGACCCAGTACTTC. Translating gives CASASIPGTGFVGETQYF.

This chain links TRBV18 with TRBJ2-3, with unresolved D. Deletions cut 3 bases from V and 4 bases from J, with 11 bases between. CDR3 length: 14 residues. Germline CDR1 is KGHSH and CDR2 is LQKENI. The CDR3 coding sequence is TGTGCCAGCTCACCGGTGAGGTCCGCAGATACGCAGTATTTT. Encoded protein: CASSPVRSADTQYF.

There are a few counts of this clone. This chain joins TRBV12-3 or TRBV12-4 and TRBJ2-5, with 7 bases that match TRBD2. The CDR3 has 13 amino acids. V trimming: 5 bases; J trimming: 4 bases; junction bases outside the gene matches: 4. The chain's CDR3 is CASSPGLVETQYF. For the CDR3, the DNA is TGTGCCAGCAGTCCTGGACTAGTAGAGACCCAGTACTTC.

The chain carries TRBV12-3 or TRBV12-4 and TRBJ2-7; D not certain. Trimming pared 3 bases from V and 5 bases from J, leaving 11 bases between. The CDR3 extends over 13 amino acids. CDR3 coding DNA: TGTGCCAGCAGTTTTTTGGCGGTCCACGAGCAGTACTTC. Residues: CASSFLAVHEQYF.

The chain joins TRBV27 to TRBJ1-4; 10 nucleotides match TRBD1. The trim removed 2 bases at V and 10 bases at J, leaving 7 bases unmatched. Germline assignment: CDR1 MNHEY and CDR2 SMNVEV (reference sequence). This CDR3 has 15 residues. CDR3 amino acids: CASSLTPGTGVKLFF. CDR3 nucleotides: TGTGCCAGCAGTTTAACCCCCGGGACAGGGGTAAAACTGTTTTTT.

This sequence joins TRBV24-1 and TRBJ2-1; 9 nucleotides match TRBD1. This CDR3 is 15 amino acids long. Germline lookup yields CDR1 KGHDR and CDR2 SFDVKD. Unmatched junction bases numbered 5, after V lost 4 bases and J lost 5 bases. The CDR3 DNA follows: TGTGCCACCAGTGACTCCGGGACAGGGAACAATGAGCAGTTCTTC. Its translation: CATSDSGTGNNEQFF.

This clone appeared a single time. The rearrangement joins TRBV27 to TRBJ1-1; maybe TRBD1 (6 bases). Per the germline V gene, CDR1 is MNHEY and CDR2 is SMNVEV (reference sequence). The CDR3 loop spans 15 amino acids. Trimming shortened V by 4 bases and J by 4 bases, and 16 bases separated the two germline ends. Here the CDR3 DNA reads TGTGCCAGCAGTTGGGTGGGGGCGCCGGGCACTGAAGCTTTCTTT. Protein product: CASSWVGAPGTEAFF.